The 22 T cell receptor beta chains reported below all come from one sample, sequenced in a study of shared clonotypes between healthy human individuals. The assay was immunoSEQ multiplex PCR, and TCRdb's table has in-frame clones only and misses some. This sample has 750,000 to 1,000,000 clones, with 90% to 95% found just once. Cells designated naive CD8 were CD45RO-negative and were positively selected for CCR7, with terminally differentiated effector memory CD45RA+ cells excluded. The sequencing sample was made of naive CD8+ T cells sorted from blood. The receptor set was obtained from a man aged 25 to 40 in good health.

With regard to this clone: This CDR3 is also generated by other DNA sequences in the sample. V usage is TRBV20-1 and J usage is TRBJ2-1, with D uncertain. This CDR3 contains 11 residues. The ends were cut back, 5 bases at V and 7 bases at J, with 9 bases in the middle. CDR1 DFQATT and CDR2 SNEGSKA come from the germline V gene (reference sequence). This chain's CDR3 is CSARTTNEQFF. The DNA for the CDR3 is TGCAGTGCTCGTACGACGAATGAGCAGTTCTTC.

Comments on this clone: Other DNA sequences in the same sample also yield this CDR3. The chain joins TRBV9 to TRBJ1-3, with D perhaps matching TRBD1 (6 bases). The CDR3 length is 15 residues. V gave up 5 bases and J gave up 0 bases, with 12 bases separating them. CDR1 is SGDLS and CDR2 is YYNGEE in the germline V gene. CDR3 coding DNA: TGTGCCAGCAGTCCAGGAGGGGGCTCTGGAAACACCATATATTTT. It yields the protein CASSPGGGSGNTIYF.

The chain joins TRBV27 to TRBJ2-3; D might be TRBD1 or TRBD2, each matching 5 bases. V lost 4 bases to trimming and J lost 2 bases, with 13 bases between them. Germline-derived CDR1 and CDR2 are MNHEY and SMNVEV (reference sequence). CDR3 length: 15 amino acids. The CDR3 DNA reads as TGTGCCAGCAGTTCCCCCAGGGAGTACACAGATACGCAGTATTTT. This sequence encodes CASSSPREYTDTQYF.

For the CDR3, the DNA is TGTGCCAGCAGTTCCCCGGGGACTAGCGGGAGCCTGGGTGAGCAGTACTTC. The encoded protein is CASSSPGTSGSLGEQYF. The chain joins TRBV27 to TRBJ2-7; 14 nucleotides agree with TRBD2. The CDR3 is made up of 17 amino acids. Looked up from germline, CDR1 is MNHEY and CDR2 is SMNVEV (reference sequence). Unmatched junction bases numbered 12, after V lost 4 bases and J lost 7 bases.

V usage is TRBV10-3 and J usage is TRBJ1-1; D perhaps matches TRBD1 (6 bases). The CDR3 is 13 residues long. The germline V and J ends were trimmed by 8 bases and 5 bases, with 15 bases remaining between them. CDR1 and CDR2 (germline): ENHRY, SYGVKD. The CDR3: CAICSGARTEAFF. As DNA, the CDR3 is TGTGCCATCTGTTCGGGGGCGCGAACTGAAGCTTTCTTT.

J is TRBJ2-7 and V is TRBV6-6, with a possible D match to TRBD1 (5 bases). This CDR3 is built from 12 residues. CDR1 is MNHNY, CDR2 SVGAGI, per germline (reference sequence). The germline V and J ends were trimmed by 7 bases and 2 bases, with 9 bases remaining between them. The CDR3 reads CASTQTAYEQYF. The CDR3 nucleotides are TGTGCCAGCACCCAGACAGCCTACGAGCAGTACTTC.

This chain uses TRBV16 with TRBJ2-7; D call uncertain. Trimming removed 5 bases at V and 3 bases at J, with 14 bases between. Germline CDR1 KGHSY, CDR2 FQNENV. This CDR3 spans 14 amino acids. The CDR3 reads CASSYRRANYEQYF. The CDR3 DNA is TGTGCCAGCAGCTACCGACGGGCCAACTACGAGCAGTACTTC.

This chain joins TRBV12-5 and TRBJ1-1, with 12 nucleotides matching TRBD1. The CDR3 consists of 16 residues. Germline V CDR1 and CDR2: LGHNT, FRNRAP. V trimming: 3 bases; J trimming: 1 base; junction bases outside the gene matches: 3. CDR3 sequence: CASGLGTGGPNTEAFF. In DNA, the CDR3 is TGTGCTAGTGGTTTAGGGACAGGGGGCCCGAACACTGAAGCTTTCTTT.

The chain joins TRBV5-1 to TRBJ1-2; tentatively, D is TRBD1 (6 bases). CDR3 length: 13 residues. Germline V gives CDR1 SGHRS, CDR2 YFSETQ. V lost 4 bases and J 8 bases, leaving 15 bases between the germline ends. The CDR3 here is CASSPRGARGYTF. The CDR3 nucleotides are TGCGCCAGCAGCCCTCGGGGGGCGCGCGGCTACACCTTC.

V is TRBV6-1 and J is TRBJ1-1; a weak D match, TRBD1 (6 bases). Trimming stripped 4 bases from V and 4 bases from J, with 13 bases between. In germline, CDR1 is MNHNS, CDR2 SASEGT. This CDR3 contains 14 residues. This chain's CDR3 is CASSGLRGVTEAFF. In DNA form, the CDR3 reads TGTGCCAGCAGTGGCCTCAGGGGAGTCACTGAAGCTTTCTTT.

J is TRBJ2-3 and V is TRBV7-9, with D perhaps TRBD2 (5 bases). The CDR3 contains 15 residues. Germline loops: CDR1 SEHNR, CDR2 FQNEAQ (reference sequence). With 5 bases removed from V and 0 bases from J, the gap between germline ends came to 12 bases. CDR3 nucleotide sequence: TGTGCCAGCAGCCGGCCCCGGGGAAGCACAGATACGCAGTATTTT. This gives the protein CASSRPRGSTDTQYF.

Comments on this clone: A read error may produce the germline difference seen at one junction end. The genes are TRBV4-1 and TRBJ2-7; a possible D gene is TRBD1 (5 bases). CDR1 and CDR2 from the germline V gene are MGHRA and YSYEKL. There are 14 residues in the CDR3. CDR3 bases: TGCGCCAGCAGTCAAGGGCAGGGCCACTACGAGCAGTACTTC. Translated: CASSQGQGHYEQYF.

The chain links TRBV7-9 to TRBJ2-2; 12 bases match TRBD2. This CDR3 has 16 amino acids. The junction had 5 bases not matched to a gene; V was cut back by 4 bases and J by 5 bases. Germline lookup yields CDR1 SEHNR and CDR2 FQNEAQ (reference sequence). The DNA for the CDR3 is TGTGCCAGCAGCTCCCTAGCGGGAGGGAGTACCGGGGAGCTGTTTTTT. It codes for CASSSLAGGSTGELFF. The full variable domain, its missing parts supplied by reference TRBV7-9 and TRBJ2-2, is DTGVSQNPRHKITKRGQNVTFRCDPISEHNRLYWYRQTLGQGPEFLTYFQNEAQLEKSRLLSDRFSAERPKGSFSTLEIQRTEQGDSAMYLCASSSLAGGSTGELFFGEGSRLTVL.

J is TRBJ2-3 and V is TRBV7-2; D possibly corresponds to TRBD2 (6 bases). The CDR3 consists of 12 residues. CDR1 SGHTA and CDR2 FQGNSA come from the germline V gene. V lost 6 bases and J lost 12, with 16 bases in between. The CDR3 spells CASRSGLHSQYF. The CDR3 DNA follows: TGTGCCAGCAGGTCGGGACTCCACTCCCAGTATTTT.

The CDR3 here is CASRPTSGDAIEQYF. As DNA, the CDR3 is TGTGCCAGCAGACCCACTAGCGGAGACGCTATCGAGCAGTACTTC. This chain links TRBV6-6 with TRBJ2-7, with 8 positions matching TRBD2. Trimming cost V 6 bases and J 6 bases; bases outside gene matches: 13. The V gene's germline CDR1 is MNHNY and CDR2 SVGAGI (reference sequence). The CDR3 is made up of 15 amino acids.

The chain has TRBV11-3 and TRBJ2-1; the match to TRBD2 covers 12 bases. The CDR3 contains 15 residues. Germline loops: CDR1 SGHNT, CDR2 YENEEA. With 2 bases clipped from V and 8 bases from J, the junction kept 4 bases outside the gene matches. CDR3: CASSLLAGGPDEQFF. The CDR3 DNA reads TGTGCCAGCAGCTTACTAGCGGGAGGGCCAGATGAGCAGTTCTTC.

The rearrangement links TRBV7-6 to TRBJ2-7; 7 positions agree with TRBD2. Germline lookup yields CDR1 SGHVS and CDR2 FNYEAQ. The V and J ends lost 5 bases and 3 bases, in that order; junction bases with no gene match: 10. CDR3 length equals 15 residues. CDR3 bases: TGTGCCAGCAGCGCGGTGGTAGCGGGCTTCTACGAGCAGTACTTC. Protein product: CASSAVVAGFYEQYF.

The CDR3 spells CSVETSSADTQYF. Here the CDR3 DNA reads TGCAGCGTAGAGACTAGCAGTGCAGATACGCAGTATTTT. The chain couples TRBV29-1 to TRBJ2-3, with 7 bases fitting TRBD2. V trimming: 6 bases; J trimming: 4 bases; junction bases outside the gene matches: 7. Germline-derived CDR1 and CDR2 are SQVTM and ANQGSEA. The CDR3 runs 13 residues.

The V gene is TRBV7-9, the J gene TRBJ2-1; D unclear. Trimming stripped 5 bases from V and 9 bases from J, with 14 bases between. This CDR3 is 13 amino acids long. The germline gives CDR1 SEHNR, CDR2 FQNEAQ (reference sequence). The CDR3 nucleotides read TGTGCCAGCAGCCGGCCTAGTGCCGGTGAGCAGTTCTTC. Translated, it gives CASSRPSAGEQFF.

The rearrangement uses TRBV11-2 and TRBJ2-1; 10 positions match TRBD2. CDR3 length: 14 residues. V lost 8 bases to trimming and J lost 7 bases; unmatched junction nucleotides: 8. Germline V CDR1 and CDR2: SGHAT, FQNNGV. The CDR3 nucleotides are TGTGCCAGCGCCGGGACTAGCGTGTGGAATGAGCAGTTCTTC. Its translation is CASAGTSVWNEQFF.

This rearrangement joins TRBV28 to TRBJ2-6; possible D gene TRBD2, 5 bases. The CDR3 has 14 residues. The germline V and J ends were trimmed by 4 bases and 6 bases, with 10 bases remaining between them. Germline-derived CDR1 and CDR2 are MDHEN and SYDVKM. This CDR3 is CASSSGVLANVLTF. DNA for the CDR3: TGTGCCAGCAGTTCCGGGGTCTTGGCCAACGTCCTGACTTTC.

The chain joins TRBV27 to TRBJ2-3; D is uncertain. The V gene lost 3 bases and the J gene lost 2 bases, with 6 bases spanning the gap. Germline assignment: CDR1 MNHEY and CDR2 SMNVEV (reference sequence). The CDR3 length is 13 residues. The CDR3 reads CASSFVFTDTQYF. As DNA, the CDR3 is TGTGCCAGCAGTTTTGTATTCACAGATACGCAGTATTTT.